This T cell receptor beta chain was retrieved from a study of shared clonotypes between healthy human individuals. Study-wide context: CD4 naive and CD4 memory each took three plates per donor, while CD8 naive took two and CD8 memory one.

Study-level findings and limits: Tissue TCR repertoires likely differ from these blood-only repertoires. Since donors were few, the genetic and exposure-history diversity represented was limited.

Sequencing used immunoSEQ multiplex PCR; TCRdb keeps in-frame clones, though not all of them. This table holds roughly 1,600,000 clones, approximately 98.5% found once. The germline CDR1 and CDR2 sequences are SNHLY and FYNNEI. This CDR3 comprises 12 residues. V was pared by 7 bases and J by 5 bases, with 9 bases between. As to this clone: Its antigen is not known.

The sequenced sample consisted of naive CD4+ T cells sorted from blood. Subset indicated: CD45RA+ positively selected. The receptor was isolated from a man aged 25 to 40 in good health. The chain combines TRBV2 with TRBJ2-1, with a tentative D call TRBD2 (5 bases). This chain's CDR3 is CASTGGNNEQFF. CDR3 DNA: TGTGCCAGCACCGGAGGTAACAATGAGCAGTTCTTC.